Described below is a single TCR beta chain sequence and its context. Its antigen has not been determined. With a much larger clone just one base away, this may be a read error. The data stem from a study of T cells in Graves' hyperthyroidism and ophthalmopathy (dated by TCRdb to the late 2010s). For the study in its entirety: Peripheral blood samples were taken at initial diagnosis, before any treatment was given. Following sampling, methimazole starting at 30 mg daily was given to hyperthyroidism patients, and high-dose intravenous methylprednisolone was given to ophthalmopathy patients. In addition, the study compared T-cell repertoires in thyroid tissue and in blood from 6 or 7 Graves' hyperthyroidism patients. The 85 to 100 discovery patients were divided at random into training and test sets in a 7:3 ratio. The paper describes TCR Vbeta CDR3 sequencing of roughly 130 peripheral blood samples, made up of 43 ophthalmopathy patients, over 70 hyperthyroidism patients and roughly 17 progressor patients. Prospective prediction of ophthalmopathy was tested in an independent validation cohort of 18 to 20 hyperthyroidism patients and 17 patients who later progressed to ophthalmopathy. TCR V-J signatures able to tell the groups apart were searched for in a discovery cohort of some 100 patients, of whom under 45 had Graves' ophthalmopathy and 55 to 60 had stable Graves' hyperthyroidism. Results the study describes overall, beyond this receptor: Most expanded thyroid clonotypes (frequency above 0.001) were also found in blood, which suggests that blood repertoires may mirror thyroid immune responses. Sample size was not statistically predetermined, and blinding of investigators to group allocation was not performed. In validation, the model predicted progression to ophthalmopathy with roughly 66% sensitivity and around 72% specificity, a median of about six months before onset. A 13 V-J signature model separated ophthalmopathy from stable hyperthyroidism, with over 85% sensitivity and approximately 81% specificity in cross-validation and 80%/75% in testing.

The cysteine opens and the phenylalanine closes a CDR3 of 13 amino acids. CDR3 DNA only is kept here, 39 bases in frame from base 1. Reading the germline V gene gives CDR1 SNHLY and CDR2 FYNNEI. The TCR beta CDR3 regions were amplified from the RNA transcripts. A first-round RT-PCR of the TCR CDR3 used the HTBI primer set with the Qiagen OneStep RT-PCR kit. Libraries were constructed in a second round of multiplex PCR, after which size selection and purification were carried out. Paired-end sequencing of the libraries was performed with 100 bp reads on an Illumina HiSeq2000. In the original analysis: SOAPnuke was used to process the raw data, throwing out any read that contained adapters or uncalled bases, had a mean Phred below 15, or lacked an exact constant-primer or identifier match. COPE v1.2.5 was used to merge the high-quality paired reads, and each unique nucleotide sequence was defined as a clonotype. MiTCR v1.1 was used to align clonotypes to the IMGT TRBV, TRBD and TRBJ reference segments. Analysis was restricted to V-J combinations with a frequency above 0.0001, which covered roughly 99% of repertoires. A TCS score was defined as the ratio of F50 (clonal expansion) to E x V (chaos), with BLOSUM62-based TCRdist applied between CDR3 peptides within each V-J. Welch's t-statistics and random forest reduced 514 V-J features to around 14, which were used in a naive Bayes classifier (R e1071). TCRdb applied fastp at Q25 and MiXCR to the public reads, then kept only in-frame beta chains. All rows with the same CDR3 protein become a single entry with the most common DNA and genes. TCRdb's processing, not the authors' own work, is the source of the V and J calls. The sample has a few hundred thousand distinct CDR3 sequences on record, approximately 20% of them singletons. The ten most abundant clones make up 3% to 4% of the sample.

Stable Graves' hyperthyroidism was defined as no progression to ophthalmopathy during 18 months of follow-up. Hyperthyroidism patients were aged 18 to 65 years and newly diagnosed, with disease duration of less than 2 months. Any patient with an uncontrolled infection, another autoimmune disease, pregnancy or lactation was excluded. Diagnoses were based on clinical symptoms, serum thyroxine and TRAb, thyroid ultrasound and orbital computed tomography. PBMCs were separated from roughly 9.3 ml of fresh peripheral blood using Ficoll-Paque density gradient centrifugation. Total RNA was extracted with Trizol reagent, and quality was checked on an Agilent 2100 Bioanalyzer.

The rearrangement joined TRBV2 to TRBJ1-5, and perhaps TRBD1 as D gene, on 5 matching bases. The assigned J gene may be wrong: the sequence end matches TRBJ2-3 better. The clonotype originates from a woman aged 18 to 35 with Graves' hyperthyroidism. The sample taken for sequencing was blood. DNA sequence: TGTGCTTCAGGGTTCTATAGCAATCAGCCCCAGTATTTT. Translated, this gives CASGFYSNQPQYF.